The 2 T cell receptor beta chains below all came from one sample that was sequenced in a study of CD8+ T cells in alopecia areata. The authors extracted RNA and reverse transcribed it into cDNA as the sequencing template. Sequencing was performed with immunoSEQ multiplex PCR; in TCRdb, only in-frame clones are kept and a portion is missing. This table has about 170,000 clones, about 66% appearing once. The specimen comprised CD8+ T cells sorted from blood, sampled at week 0. Receptor source: a human donor with alopecia areata.

This clone showed up just a few times. This sequence joins TRBV19 and TRBJ1-5; 7 bases align to TRBD1. With 3 bases clipped from V and 5 bases from J, the junction kept 13 bases outside the gene matches. The CDR3 is 17 amino acids. The germline CDR1 and CDR2 sequences are LNHDA and SQIVND (reference sequence). The CDR3: CASSIFPDRDPDQPQHF. The CDR3 nucleotides are TGTGCCAGTAGTATTTTCCCTGACAGGGATCCGGATCAGCCCCAGCATTTT. Full variable domain (missing parts from reference TRBV19 and TRBJ1-5): DGGITQSPKYLFRKEGQNVTLSCEQNLNHDAMYWYRQDPGQGLRLIYYSQIVNDFQKGDIAEGYSVSREKKESFPLTVTSAQKNPTAFYLCASSIFPDRDPDQPQHFGDGTRLSIL.

The CDR3 coding sequence is TGTGCCAGCAGCCTGGGTCAGGGGGATCGGCAGTTCTTC. Amino acids: CASSLGQGDRQFF. The chain carries TRBV11-2 and TRBJ2-1; 7 bases line up with TRBD1. Germline-derived CDR1 and CDR2 are SGHAT and FQNNGV. The CDR3 has 13 amino acids. V shed 5 bases and J 12 bases; nucleotides not matched to a gene: 10.